The 19 T cell receptor beta chains below come from one sample, sequenced in a study of T cell responses to AZD1222 COVID-19 vaccine (TCRdb year 2021). Libraries came from the immunoSEQ multiplex PCR assay. TCRdb holds this immuneACCESS table with in-frame rearrangements only. Some clones are missing; in checked studies, unresolved V genes explain under half, and the rest has no known cause. A total of about 140,000 clones appear in this sample, about nine tenths of them only once. Roughly 3.1% of the sample goes to the ten largest clones. In light of the paper, this sample's time point label describes: baseline before first vaccination. The sample was peripheral blood, taken on day 0 of AZD1222 vaccination. The receptors were gathered from an adult in good health.

The DNA of the CDR3 is TGTGCCAGCAGGGGTCTAAGCGGGGTAGGGCTCGAGCAGTACTTC. Its protein product is CASRGLSGVGLEQYF. The chain recombines TRBV6-5 with TRBJ2-7; 7 bases match TRBD2. CDR3 length: 15 residues. Germline values: CDR1 MNHEY, CDR2 SVGAGI. Losses at the gene ends were 6 bases for V and 6 bases for J; bases not matched to a gene: 14.

This sequence joins TRBV19 and TRBJ2-1, with D possibly matching TRBD2 (6 bases). Trimming left V 3 bases short and J 10 bases short, with 10 bases between. Germline assignment: CDR1 LNHDA and CDR2 SQIVND (reference sequence). The CDR3 sequence is 12 residues long. The CDR3 bases are TGTGCCAGTAGTATTGGAGGGCAGGAGCAGTTCTTC. Its protein is CASSIGGQEQFF. Full variable domain (remainder filled in from reference TRBV19 and TRBJ2-1): DGGITQSPKYLFRKEGQNVTLSCEQNLNHDAMYWYRQDPGQGLRLIYYSQIVNDFQKGDIAEGYSVSREKKESFPLTVTSAQKNPTAFYLCASSIGGQEQFFGPGTRLTVL.

The gene calls are TRBV5-1 and TRBJ2-7; either TRBD1 or TRBD2 may fit D (6 bases each). The V and J ends lost 2 bases and 5 bases respectively, with 17 bases between them. This CDR3 is built from 15 residues. CDR1 is SGHRS, CDR2 YFSETQ, per germline. This CDR3 reads CASSLLTGGSDEQYF. The CDR3 DNA sequence: TGCGCCAGCAGCTTACTTACCGGGGGCAGCGACGAGCAGTACTTC. Full variable domain (remainder filled in from reference TRBV5-1 and TRBJ2-7): KAGVTQTPRYLIKTRGQQVTLSCSPISGHRSVSWYQQTPGQGLQFLFEYFSETQRNKGNFPGRFSGRQFSNSRSEMNVSTLELGDSALYLCASSLLTGGSDEQYFGPGTRLTVT.

J is TRBJ2-3 and V is TRBV4-1; D is perhaps TRBD1 or TRBD2 (6 bases each). Per germline, CDR1 MGHRA and CDR2 YSYEKL. The CDR3 extends over 15 amino acids. With 5 bases removed from V and 2 bases from J, the gap between germline ends came to 14 bases. CDR3 protein: CASSAGAGPTDTQYF. CDR3 in DNA: TGCGCCAGCAGCGCAGGGGCGGGACCCACAGATACGCAGTATTTT.

V and J are TRBV4-2 and TRBJ1-4, with a weak D call TRBD1 (5 bases). Germline values: CDR1 LGHNA, CDR2 YNFKEQ. The length of the CDR3 is 16 residues. Trimming stripped 0 bases from V and 8 bases from J, with 16 bases between. As DNA, the CDR3 is TGTGCCAGCAGCCAAGAACGGGGGACGGGGGTGGAAAAACTGTTTTTT. Protein sequence: CASSQERGTGVEKLFF.

V usage is TRBV19 and J usage is TRBJ1-2; TRBD1 matches 9 bases. Germline loops: CDR1 LNHDA, CDR2 SQIVND (reference sequence). The CDR3 contains 18 residues. V dropped 6 bases and J dropped 4; count of bases not matched to a gene: 18. CDR3 amino acids: CASRPYLPGTGFVYGYTF. Here the CDR3 DNA reads TGTGCCAGTAGGCCATACTTACCCGGGACAGGGTTCGTCTATGGCTACACCTTC.

V is TRBV12-5 and J is TRBJ1-5; D may be TRBD1 (5 bases). This CDR3 is 15 amino acids long. CDR1 and CDR2 (germline): LGHNT, FRNRAP. V shed 0 bases and J shed 4 bases, with 10 bases lying between them. The DNA for the CDR3 is TGTGCTAGTGGTTTGGTCTCGGGGACGAATCAGCCCCAGCATTTT. Amino acid sequence: CASGLVSGTNQPQHF.

This chain joins TRBV30 and TRBJ1-3; TRBD1 matches 7 bases. Germline CDR1 and CDR2: GTSNPN and SVGIG (reference sequence). This CDR3 comprises 13 residues. V lost 3 bases to trimming and J lost 11 bases; unmatched junction nucleotides: 10. Here the CDR3 DNA reads TGTGCCTGGAGACCGGACAGGCGAATCTCCATATATTTT. Its translation is CAWRPDRRISIYF.

The CDR3 here is CASSQATGYGYTF. The CDR3 region has the DNA TGCGCCAGCAGCCAAGCGACAGGCTATGGCTACACCTTC. The rearrangement joins TRBV4-3 to TRBJ1-2, with a tentative D call TRBD1 (6 bases). Trimming removed 1 base at V and 4 bases at J, with 7 bases between. This CDR3 contains 13 residues. Germline V CDR1 and CDR2: LGHNA, YSLEER.

The chain has TRBV2 and TRBJ2-1, with 10 bases that match TRBD2. Germline CDR1 SNHLY, CDR2 FYNNEI. The CDR3 has 14 amino acids. J was trimmed by 8 bases and V by 6 bases; bases with no gene match: 7. CDR3 bases: TGTGCCAGCAGCCTAGCGGGAGACTTATATGAGCAGTTCTTC. This gives the protein CASSLAGDLYEQFF. Full variable domain (missing parts from reference TRBV2 and TRBJ2-1): EPEVTQTPSHQVTQMGQEVILRCVPISNHLYFYWYRQILGQKVEFLVSFYNNEISEKSEIFDDQFSVERPDGSNFTLKIRSTKLEDSAMYFCASSLAGDLYEQFFGPGTRLTVL.

This chain links TRBV5-4 with TRBJ2-7; 9 positions agree with TRBD1. From germline, CDR1 is SGHNT and CDR2 YYREEE (reference sequence). This CDR3 has 15 residues. J was trimmed by 3 bases and V by 4 bases; bases with no gene match: 8. The CDR3 is CASSRPTGGNYEQYF. CDR3 nucleotides: TGTGCCAGCAGCCGCCCGACAGGGGGGAACTACGAGCAGTACTTC.

This sequence joins TRBV27 and TRBJ2-6, with D unresolved. Per the germline V gene, CDR1 is MNHEY and CDR2 is SMNVEV (reference sequence). Trimming removed 1 base at V and 1 base at J, with 2 bases between. The length of the CDR3 is 14 residues. The CDR3 is CASSLLSGANVLTF. Here the CDR3 DNA reads TGTGCCAGCAGTTTATTATCTGGGGCCAACGTCCTGACTTTC.

V and J are TRBV7-2 and TRBJ2-1; D is uncertain. V lost 5 bases to trimming and J lost 8 bases, with 7 bases between them. Germline V gene lookup returns CDR1 SGHTA and CDR2 FQGNSA. The CDR3 is 11 amino acids. Here the CDR3 reads CASSPLDEQFF. The DNA of the CDR3 is TGTGCCAGCAGCCCCTTGGATGAGCAGTTCTTC. The variable domain in full, with the rest retrieved from reference TRBV7-2 and TRBJ2-1, is GAGVSQSPSNKVTEKGKDVELRCDPISGHTALYWYRQSLGQGLEFLIYFQGNSAPDKSGLPSDRFSAERTGGSVSTLTIQRTQQEDSAVYLCASSPLDEQFFGPGTRLTVL.

The rearrangement uses TRBV19 and TRBJ1-2; D call uncertain. This CDR3 is 10 amino acids long. Germline assignment: CDR1 LNHDA and CDR2 SQIVND (reference sequence). V was pared by 9 bases and J by 7 bases, with 9 bases between. The CDR3 here is CASSWVGYTF. CDR3 nucleotide sequence: TGTGCCAGCAGTTGGGTTGGCTACACCTTC. The variable domain in full, with the rest retrieved from reference TRBV19 and TRBJ1-2, is DGGITQSPKYLFRKEGQNVTLSCEQNLNHDAMYWYRQDPGQGLRLIYYSQIVNDFQKGDIAEGYSVSREKKESFPLTVTSAQKNPTAFYLCASSWVGYTFGSGTRLTVV.

The gene calls are TRBV6-4 and TRBJ2-1, with 12 bases that match TRBD2. Trimming removed 6 bases from V and 4 bases from J; junction bases left unmatched: 4. CDR3 length: 15 amino acids. The V gene's germline CDR1 is MRHNA and CDR2 SNTAGT. Here the CDR3 reads CASSATSGRYNEQFF. The CDR3 bases are TGTGCCAGCAGCGCAACTAGCGGGAGGTACAATGAGCAGTTCTTC.

The chain carries TRBV7-9 and TRBJ2-7; D unresolved. In germline, CDR1 is SEHNR, CDR2 FQNEAQ (reference sequence). This CDR3 spans 14 amino acids. The V end lost 5 bases, the J end lost 2 bases, and 13 bases lay between the germline ends. CDR3 region: CASSPPETAYEQYF. Written as DNA, the CDR3 is TGTGCCAGCAGCCCCCCCGAGACGGCCTACGAGCAGTACTTC.

The V and J genes are TRBV5-4 and TRBJ2-7; 8 bases fit TRBD2. CDR3 size: 15 residues. Germline V gene sequence: CDR1 SGHNT, CDR2 YYREEE (reference sequence). After removal of 3 bases from V and 3 bases from J, the junction contained 8 bases not matched to a gene. CDR3 nucleotide sequence: TGTGCCAGCAGCTCGAGCCGGGAGGGAATCTACGAGCAGTACTTC. Translation: CASSSSREGIYEQYF. The variable domain in full, completed from reference TRBV5-4 and TRBJ2-7, reads ETGVTQSPTHLIKTRGQQVTLRCSSQSGHNTVSWYQQALGQGPQFIFQYYREEENGRGNFPPRFSGLQFPNYSSELNVNALELDDSALYLCASSSSREGIYEQYFGPGTRLTVT.

The rearrangement uses TRBV25-1 and TRBJ2-2, with D perhaps matching TRBD2 (5 bases). This CDR3 has 13 amino acids. The V gene's germline CDR1 is MGHDK and CDR2 SYGVNS. The V gene lost 7 bases and the J gene lost 6 bases, with 12 bases spanning the gap. CDR3 bases: TGTGCCAGCATGAGCCTGAGGGCCGGGGAGCTGTTTTTT. This encodes CASMSLRAGELFF.

This chain joins TRBV18 and TRBJ2-1; 8 bases are a match to TRBD2. Germline loops: CDR1 KGHSH, CDR2 LQKENI. The CDR3 loop spans 13 amino acids. V was clipped by 4 bases and J by 5 bases; unmatched bases: 1. CDR3 DNA sequence: TGTGCCAGCTCACAGGGACTAGACAATGAGCAGTTCTTC. It translates to CASSQGLDNEQFF.